Following are 6 T cell receptor beta chains from one sample sequenced in a study of CD8+CD57+ T cells in acquired aplastic anemia (dated by TCRdb to 2016 to 2019). Sequencing used an Illumina HiSeq 2000. Profiling of TCR beta VDJ combinations and CDR3 sequences used genomic DNA as the template. TCRdb ran its own pipeline on the public reads, namely fastp trimming at Q25 and MiXCR clone calling, and kept in-frame beta chains. Every distinct CDR3 protein forms one entry, paired with its most common genes and DNA. The sample table contains around 200,000 distinct CDR3 sequences; only one count was recorded for around 50% of them. The ten largest clones represent roughly 13% of the sample. The patients picked for sequencing were ones in whom flow cytometry had shown an expansion of CD8+CD57+ cells. Specimen: sorted CD4+, CD8+, or CD8+CD57+ T cells (not recorded which) from PBMCs. These receptors were taken from a human donor with aplastic anemia.

The count of this clonotype is one. The rearrangement joins TRBV24-1 to TRBJ2-7; D gene uncertain. The ends were cut back, 10 bases at V and 5 bases at J, with 8 bases in the middle. Germline V CDR1 and CDR2: KGHDR, SFDVKD. The CDR3 is 10 residues long. The CDR3 sequence: CATRTHEQYF. CDR3 sequence (DNA): TGTGCCACTCGAACTCACGAGCAGTACTTC.

This clonotype was seen repeatedly, ten times or more. This chain links TRBV11-1 with TRBJ2-2; D is ambiguous. Trimming took off 5 bases at V and 7 bases at J, with 20 bases between the two ends. This CDR3 spans 16 amino acids. CDR1 and CDR2 (germline): SGHAT, FQDESV (reference sequence). CDR3 in DNA: TGTGCCAGCAGCCCGGAATTGGGGTTAATAGGCGGGGAGCTGTTTTTT. It specifies CASSPELGLIGGELFF. Supplemented by reference TRBV11-1 and TRBJ2-2, the full variable domain reads EAEVAQSPRYKITEKSQAVAFWCDPISGHATLYWYRQILGQGPELLVQFQDESVVDDSQLPKDRFSAERLKGVDSTLKIQPAELGDSAMYLCASSPELGLIGGELFFGEGSRLTVL.

The rearrangement links TRBV5-1 to TRBJ1-1, with TRBD1 as a possible D gene (5 bases). V was trimmed by 7 bases and J by 0 bases, leaving 13 bases between them. CDR1 is SGHRS, CDR2 YFSETQ, per germline. This CDR3 comprises 14 residues. CDR3 coding DNA: TGCGCCAGCGGCACAGGTGAGGTGAACACTGAAGCTTTCTTT. Encoded protein: CASGTGEVNTEAFF.

This clonotype was detected only a few times. A read error is possible here, since a much larger clone lies one base away. The chain has TRBV5-1 and TRBJ1-1, with D possibly matching TRBD1 (5 bases). Looked up from germline, CDR1 is SGHRS and CDR2 is YFSETQ. Trimming took 1 base from V and 1 from J, leaving 11 bases between them. The length of the CDR3 is 15 residues. The CDR3 spells CASSLIDRENTEAFF. The CDR3 coding sequence is TGCGCCAGCAGCTTGATAGACAGAGAGAACACTGAAGCTTTCTTT. The full variable domain, with the rest looked up from reference TRBV5-1 and TRBJ1-1, is KAGVTQTPRYLIKTRGQQVTLSCSPISGHRSVSWYQQTPGQGLQFLFEYFSETQRNKGNFPGRFSGRQFSNSRSEMNVSTLELGDSALYLCASSLIDRENTEAFFGQGTRLTVV.

Ten or more counts support this clonotype. The chain uses TRBV9 and TRBJ2-2; no clear D gene. Germline CDR1 SGDLS, CDR2 YYNGEE. V lost 2 bases, J lost 6 bases, and 8 bases lay in between. This CDR3 is built from 13 residues. DNA of the CDR3: TGTGCCAGCAGCGTTGGAAATCCCGGGGAGCTGTTTTTT. Encoded protein: CASSVGNPGELFF.

The rearrangement links TRBV5-1 to TRBJ2-7, with D perhaps TRBD2 (5 bases). The V and J ends lost 5 bases and 0 bases respectively, with 9 bases between them. Germline V CDR1 and CDR2: SGHRS, YFSETQ. This CDR3 comprises 13 residues. CDR3 in DNA: TGCGCCAGCAGGGCTACTAGCTCCTACGAGCAGTACTTC. Translation gives CASRATSSYEQYF.